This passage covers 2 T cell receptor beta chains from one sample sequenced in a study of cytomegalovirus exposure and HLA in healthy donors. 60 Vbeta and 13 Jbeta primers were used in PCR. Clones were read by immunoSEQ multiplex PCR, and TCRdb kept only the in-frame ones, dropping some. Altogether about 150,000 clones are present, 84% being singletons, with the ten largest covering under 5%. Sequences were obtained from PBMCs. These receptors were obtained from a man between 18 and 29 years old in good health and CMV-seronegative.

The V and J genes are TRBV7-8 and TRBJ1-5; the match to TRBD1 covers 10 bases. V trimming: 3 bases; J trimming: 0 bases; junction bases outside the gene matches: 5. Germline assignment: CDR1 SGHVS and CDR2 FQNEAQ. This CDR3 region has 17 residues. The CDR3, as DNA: TGTGCCAGCAGCTTTCGTGGACAGGGGGATAGCAATCAGCCCCAGCATTTT. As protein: CASSFRGQGDSNQPQHF. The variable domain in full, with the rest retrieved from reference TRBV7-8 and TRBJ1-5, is GAGVSQSPRYKVAKRGQDVALRCDPISGHVSLFWYQQALGQGPEFLTYFQNEAQLDKSGLPSDRFFAERPEGSVSTLKIQRTQQEDSAVYLCASSFRGQGDSNQPQHFGDGTRLSIL.

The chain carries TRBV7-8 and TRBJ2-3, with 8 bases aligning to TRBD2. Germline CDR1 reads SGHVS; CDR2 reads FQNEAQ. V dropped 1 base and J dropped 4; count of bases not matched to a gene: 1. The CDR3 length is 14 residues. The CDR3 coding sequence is TGTGCCAGCAGCTTAGGCGGGAGGCCAGATACGCAGTATTTT. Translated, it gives CASSLGGRPDTQYF.